A selection of T cell receptor beta chains follows, all from one sample in a study of neurological immune-mediated disorders. TCRdb independently ran MiXCR on the 5' RACE reads; one entry per CDR3 protein. The sample has about 40,000 distinct CDR3 sequences, 12% to 15% seen once. Sequencing input: PBMCs. Every receptor here comes from a woman in her fifties or sixties with HTLV-1-associated myelopathy (HAM/TSP). CDR3s include the opening cysteine and the closing phenylalanine or tryptophan. The D gene is left open where the match is weak. Clone sizes are given selectively: once, few, many, or a class where the clone is expanded.

DNA: TGCAGTGCCTTCCGGACAGGGGGCACCAACACTGAAGCTTTCTTT
CDR3: CSAFRTGGTNTEAFF
size: many
J: TRBJ1-1
D: TRBD1
V: TRBV20-1

DNA: TGCAGTGGCCCAGACCCGGGGCGAGAGACCCAGTACTTC
CDR3: CSGPDPGRETQYF
size: many
J: TRBJ2-5
D: -
V: TRBV20-1

DNA: TGTGCCAGCAGCTTGGTTCTGGTAGCCGGGGAGCTGTTTTTT
CDR3: CASSLVLVAGELFF
size: many
J: TRBJ2-2
D: -
V: TRBV5-6

DNA: TGTGCCAGCAGTTTACAGGGCGGCTACGAGCAGTACTTC
CDR3: CASSLQGGYEQYF
size: many
J: TRBJ2-7
D: -
V: TRBV6-5

DNA: TGTGCCACCTGTTCCGGCGGCACTGAAGCTTTCTTT
CDR3: CATCSGGTEAFF
size: many
J: TRBJ1-1
D: -
V: TRBV6-1

DNA: TGCGCCAGCAGTAGACAGGGAACAGATACGCAGTATTTT
CDR3: CASSRQGTDTQYF
size: many
J: TRBJ2-3
D: TRBD1
V: TRBV10-2

DNA: TGCGCCAGCAGCTTGTGGTGCTACAGGGCCTCAGAGACCCAGTACTTC
CDR3: CASSLWCYRASETQYF
size: -
J: TRBJ2-5
D: -
V: TRBV5-1

DNA: TGTGCCAGCAACCTGTTTGTCTTCAACTATGGCTACACCTTC
CDR3: CASNLFVFNYGYTF
size: many
J: TRBJ1-2
D: -
V: TRBV7-2

DNA: TGTGCCAGCAGCTCATACGCACTAGCGGGGGTGAGGGAGACCCAGTACTTC
CDR3: CASSSYALAGVRETQYF
size: -
J: TRBJ2-5
D: TRBD2
V: TRBV7-2

DNA: TGTGCCACCAGTGATCGGTCTTCCGGGGGCCGTTACAATGAGCAGTTCTTC
CDR3: CATSDRSSGGRYNEQFF
size: many
J: TRBJ2-1
D: -
V: TRBV24-1

DNA: TGTGCCAGCAGCTTGGGGGGGGGCCAGGTCGGTGAGCAGTTCTTC
CDR3: CASSLGGGQVGEQFF
size: many
J: TRBJ2-1
D: -
V: TRBV7-2

DNA: TGCGCCAGCGGATTGACAGGGGACACTGAAGCTTTCTTT
CDR3: CASGLTGDTEAFF
size: many
J: TRBJ1-1
D: TRBD1
V: TRBV5-1

DNA: TGTGCCAGCAGCTTAGGTCCCCGAACAGATACGCAGTATTTT
CDR3: CASSLGPRTDTQYF
size: many
J: TRBJ2-3
D: -
V: TRBV11-2

DNA: TGCACTTTTGCAGGGCTAGCGGGTACCACCGGGGAGCTGTTTTTT
CDR3: CTFAGLAGTTGELFF
size: -
J: TRBJ2-2
D: TRBD2
V: TRBV29-1

DNA: TGCGCCAGCAGTGATGGCGGGGGAGGCACCGGGGAGCTGTTTTTT
CDR3: CASSDGGGGTGELFF
size: many
J: TRBJ2-2
D: TRBD2
V: TRBV10-1

DNA: TGTGCCAGCAGTTACTCTTTAGACAGGAGGACCTACGAGCAGTACTTC
CDR3: CASSYSLDRRTYEQYF
size: many
J: TRBJ2-7
D: -
V: TRBV6-2/TRBV6-3

DNA: TGCGCCAGCAGCTGGGAAGAGACCCAGTACTTC
CDR3: CASSWEETQYF
size: many
J: TRBJ2-5
D: -
V: TRBV5-1

DNA: TGTGCCACCAGCCAAGACCGCGAGAACACCGGGGAGCTGTTTTTT
CDR3: CATSQDRENTGELFF
size: many
J: TRBJ2-2
D: -
V: TRBV15

DNA: -
CDR3: CASSSVGSGADF
size: many
J: TRBJ2-5
D: -
V: TRBV12-3/TRBV12-4